Listed here is a single T cell receptor (beta chain). Its specificity is not known. These data originate in a study of T cell repertoires in cytomegalovirus infection. The overall study: CMV epitopes that were recently identified and HLA-C-restricted were used alongside well-studied HLA-B-restricted ones. Signatures in public TCR beta sequences pointed to both CMV infection and matching HLA type. Overall study findings and caveats: Clonotype analysis showed dominance of the ex vivo response by HLA-C-restricted CMV-specific TCR beta clonotypes.

Via MiXCR, TCRdb re-called the reads, giving one row per CDR3 protein. This table holds hundreds of thousands of distinct CDR3 sequences, around 35% found once. The CDR3 is 14 amino acids. Germline V gives CDR1 LNHDA, CDR2 SQIVND (reference sequence). The V end lost 3 bases, the J end lost 0 bases, and 6 bases lay between the germline ends. The source is a human donor in good health (CMV status not recorded). Some clones in this sample may be carry-over from other donors' samples. Sample: cultured PBMCs, taken from culture after CMV antigen stimulation. This chain links TRBV19 with TRBJ2-1; no definite D call. CDR3 DNA sequence: TGTGCCAGTAGTATCTCTCCCTCCTACAATGAGCAGTTCTTC. Translation gives CASSISPSYNEQFF. The variable domain in full, with the rest retrieved from reference TRBV19 and TRBJ2-1, is DGGITQSPKYLFRKEGQNVTLSCEQNLNHDAMYWYRQDPGQGLRLIYYSQIVNDFQKGDIAEGYSVSREKKESFPLTVTSAQKNPTAFYLCASSISPSYNEQFFGPGTRLTVL.